The 13 T cell receptor beta chains presented below share a single source sample, sequenced in a study of shared clonotypes between healthy human individuals. Assay: immunoSEQ multiplex PCR; the TCRdb copy retains only in-frame clones and omits some. The sample holds over a million clones, approximately 96% seen once. The source material was naive CD4+ T cells sorted from blood. Stated subset: CD45RA+ positively selected. The source is a man aged 25 to 40 in good health.

The chain has TRBV30 and TRBJ1-1; D gene uncertain. V lost 3 bases and J lost 6, with 14 bases in between. The CDR3 sequence is 13 residues long. The germline V gene has CDR1 GTSNPN and CDR2 SVGIG (reference sequence). DNA for the CDR3: TGTGCCTGGAGGCCCCTTGGGAAACCTGAAGCTTTCTTT. Protein product: CAWRPLGKPEAFF.

The CDR3 DNA sequence: TGTGCTAGTGGTTTGTCAGGGATCTCTGGCTACACCTTC. Protein: CASGLSGISGYTF. J is TRBJ1-2 and V is TRBV12-5; possibly TRBD1 for D (5 bases). V lost 2 bases and J 7 bases, leaving 11 bases between the germline ends. Germline CDR1 LGHNT, CDR2 FRNRAP. The CDR3 length is 13 residues.

The CDR3 DNA is TGTGCCAGCAGAGGGGGACAGGAGGAGCAGTACTTC. It specifies CASRGGQEEQYF. The chain joins TRBV2 to TRBJ2-7, with TRBD1 matching 8 bases. V was pared by 6 bases and J by 7 bases, with 5 bases of the junction left unmatched. The germline gives CDR1 SNHLY, CDR2 FYNNEI. CDR3 length: 12 amino acids.

The chain carries TRBV6-5 and TRBJ2-3; 7 bases align to TRBD1. V gave up 6 bases and J gave up 5 bases; unmatched junction bases: 8. The CDR3 has 14 residues. Germline V gene data show CDR1 as MNHEY and CDR2 as SVGAGI. The chain's CDR3 is CASSRTGFQDTQYF. DNA for the CDR3: TGTGCCAGCAGCAGGACAGGCTTCCAAGATACGCAGTATTTT.

The chain recombines TRBV5-1 with TRBJ2-7; 7 bases line up with TRBD1. The CDR3 runs 15 residues. Trimming removed 4 bases from V and 2 bases from J; junction bases left unmatched: 9. Germline CDR1 and CDR2: SGHRS and YFSETQ. CDR3: CASSKGATATYEQYF. CDR3 DNA sequence: TGCGCCAGCAGCAAGGGGGCGACGGCAACCTACGAGCAGTACTTC.

The genes are TRBV20-1 and TRBJ2-1; 7 bases agree with TRBD1. CDR3 size: 10 residues. Germline values: CDR1 DFQATT, CDR2 SNEGSKA (reference sequence). The V and J ends lost 4 bases and 12 bases, in that order; junction bases with no gene match: 3. The CDR3 bases are TGCAGTGCTACGGACAGGTTGCAGTTCTTC. The encoded protein is CSATDRLQFF.

V is TRBV18 and J is TRBJ2-7, with no clear D. The V and J ends lost 5 bases and 0 bases respectively, with 11 bases between them. In germline, CDR1 is KGHSH, CDR2 LQKENI. The CDR3 runs to 14 residues. The CDR3 DNA reads as TGTGCCAGCTCATTTGGTCGCGCCTCCTACGAGCAGTACTTC. Residues: CASSFGRASYEQYF.

This clone was counted once. The chain links TRBV6-6 to TRBJ2-1; D remains unclear. Trimming cost V 6 bases and J 6 bases, with 3 bases left between them. This CDR3 contains 10 residues. The V gene's germline CDR1 is MNHNY and CDR2 SVGAGI (reference sequence). The chain's CDR3 is CASSRNEQFF. In DNA, the CDR3 is TGTGCCAGCAGCCGCAATGAGCAGTTCTTC.

This clone has only a few counts. The rearrangement joins TRBV19 to TRBJ1-2; D is perhaps TRBD1 (5 bases). V dropped 5 bases and J dropped 6 bases, with 22 bases sitting between them. CDR3 length: 16 amino acids. Germline V gene lookup returns CDR1 LNHDA and CDR2 SQIVND (reference sequence). CDR3 sequence reads: CASSPALGGRLHGYTF. For the CDR3, the DNA is TGTGCCAGTAGTCCCGCCCTTGGGGGTCGGTTGCATGGCTACACCTTC.

The chain carries TRBV30 and TRBJ2-1, with D maybe TRBD2 (6 bases). CDR1 is GTSNPN, CDR2 SVGIG, per germline (reference sequence). This CDR3 contains 14 residues. The V end lost 4 bases, the J end lost 2 bases, and 12 bases lay between the germline ends. CDR3 amino acids: CAWTRDLAYNEQFF. For the CDR3, the DNA is TGTGCCTGGACCAGGGACTTGGCCTACAATGAGCAGTTCTTC.

The chain links TRBV5-1 to TRBJ2-3; D possibly corresponds to TRBD2 (6 bases). CDR1 SGHRS and CDR2 YFSETQ come from the germline V gene. Trimming shortened V by 4 bases and J by 0 bases, and 15 bases separated the two germline ends. This CDR3 comprises 16 residues. CDR3: CASSGFEGGSTDTQYF. The CDR3 DNA reads as TGCGCCAGCAGCGGCTTTGAGGGAGGTAGCACAGATACGCAGTATTTT.

The chain uses TRBV7-2 and TRBJ2-2, with 7 nucleotides matching TRBD2. Germline values: CDR1 SGHTA, CDR2 FQGNSA. This CDR3 comprises 12 residues. CDR3 nucleotides: TGTGGCTGGCGGGAGCAAGGCGGGGAGCTGTTTTTT. Protein sequence: CGWREQGGELFF.

J is TRBJ2-1 and V is TRBV7-2; D is unclear. Germline V CDR1 and CDR2: SGHTA, FQGNSA. V was pared by 5 bases and J by 11 bases, with 10 bases between. This CDR3 comprises 11 residues. CDR3 sequence: CASSHSYQQFF. The CDR3 region has the DNA TGTGCCAGCAGCCATAGTTATCAGCAGTTCTTC.